This T cell receptor (beta chain) was captured by sequencing in a study of T cells in Graves' hyperthyroidism and ophthalmopathy. Study-wide background: Peripheral blood sampling occurred at initial diagnosis, before any treatment.

Diagnosis rested on symptoms, serum thyroxine and TRAb, thyroid ultrasound, and orbital computed tomography. About this clonotype: What it binds is not known. A much more abundant neighbour one base away suggests this may be a read error.

Amplified TCR beta CDR3 regions came from RNA transcripts. An initial round of RT-PCR targeting the TCR CDR3 relied on the HTBI primer set. TCRdb reprocessed the multiplex PCR reads via MiXCR and lists one record per CDR3 protein. The sample shows roughly 350,000 distinct CDR3 sequences, approximately 15% of them seen only once. The study's findings and limits: A 13 V-J model separated ophthalmopathy from stable hyperthyroidism. Peripheral blood also featured most of the thyroid clonotypes expanded above 0.001.

CDR3 length: 15 amino acids. The sample taken for sequencing was blood. This clonotype was sampled from a woman aged 25-40 years with Graves' ophthalmopathy. The V gene is TRBV12-3 or TRBV12-4, the J gene TRBJ1-3; D is perhaps TRBD1 (5 bases). Here the CDR3 reads CASSLQGASGNTIHF. In nucleotides, the CDR3 is TGTGCCAGCAGTTTACAGGGAGCCTCTGGAAACACCATACATTTT.